The 28 T cell receptor beta chains below all came from one sample that was sequenced in a study of blood T cell repertoires in COVID-19 (dated by TCRdb to the early 2020s). Library preparation was by the immunoSEQ multiplex PCR assay. TCRdb re-hosts the immuneACCESS table, in-frame sequences only. Its copies lack some clones; in the studies checked, an unresolved V gene accounts for under half of them, and the cause for the rest is not known. The sample has approximately 250,000 clones on record, about 91% of them singletons. The ten largest clonotypes hold roughly 2.5% of the sample. The sequencing input was PBMCs or T cells enriched from blood (not recorded which). These TCRs come from a woman aged 40-49 years with acute COVID-19.

V and J are TRBV6-6 and TRBJ2-1; the D gene is possibly TRBD1 (5 bases). Germline V lookup: CDR1 MNHNY, CDR2 SVGAGI (reference sequence). The CDR3 sequence is 15 residues long. Deletions cut 2 bases from V and 9 bases from J, with 17 bases between. The CDR3 spells CASSYGQGPIGEQFF. CDR3 coding DNA: TGTGCCAGCAGTTACGGGCAGGGCCCAATTGGTGAGCAGTTCTTC.

The chain combines TRBV2 with TRBJ2-5, with 15 bases that match TRBD2. Germline CDR1 and CDR2: SNHLY and FYNNEI. V lost 6 bases, J lost 3 bases, and 2 bases stayed unmatched. This CDR3 comprises 15 residues. CDR3 bases: TGTGCCAGCAGAGGACTAGCGGGGGGGAAAGAGACCCAGTACTTC. It yields the protein CASRGLAGGKETQYF.

The chain is built from TRBV19 and TRBJ1-5, with 7 nucleotides matching TRBD1. V lost 3 bases to trimming and J lost 7 bases; unmatched junction nucleotides: 15. The CDR3 length is 17 residues. CDR1 LNHDA and CDR2 SQIVND come from the germline V gene (reference sequence). CDR3 coding DNA: TGTGCCAGTAGTATTGGGACCCTTGAGGGGGCTGGACAGCCCCAGCATTTT. Its protein is CASSIGTLEGAGQPQHF.

This clone showed up just once. The V gene is TRBV12-5, the J gene TRBJ1-2, with a tentative D call TRBD1 (5 bases). Germline CDR1 LGHNT, CDR2 FRNRAP. V was trimmed by 7 bases and J by 0 bases, leaving 18 bases between them. The CDR3 has 16 amino acids. CDR3 in DNA: TGTGCTAGTGCCCCCGGGGGGATACCAGCTAACTATGGCTACACCTTC. As protein: CASAPGGIPANYGYTF.

The chain carries TRBV4-2 and TRBJ2-3; 11 nucleotides agree with TRBD2. Germline loops: CDR1 LGHNA, CDR2 YNFKEQ. Trimming took 2 bases from V and 1 from J; bases not matched to a gene: 5. The CDR3 has 17 amino acids. The CDR3 sequence is CASSQTRGLAGTDTQYF. The CDR3 DNA reads TGTGCCAGCAGCCAAACTAGGGGACTAGCGGGCACAGATACGCAGTATTTT.

The chain couples TRBV5-6 to TRBJ2-1; TRBD2 matches 10 bases. This CDR3 spans 18 amino acids. The ends lost 1 base at V and 2 bases at J; junction bases unmatched: 9. The germline V gene encodes CDR1 SGHDT and CDR2 YYEEEE. The CDR3 DNA sequence: TGTGCCAGCAGCTTGAGGAGAGGAGCGGGGGGGCCCTACAATGAGCAGTTCTTC. This codes for CASSLRRGAGGPYNEQFF.

V is TRBV5-4 and J is TRBJ2-3; perhaps TRBD1 as D (6 bases). V shed 9 bases and J shed 0 bases, with 17 bases lying between them. Germline-derived CDR1 and CDR2 are SGHNT and YYREEE (reference sequence). The CDR3 consists of 15 residues. CDR3: CATEDRRLSTDTQYF. The CDR3 bases are TGTGCCACCGAAGACAGGAGACTTAGCACAGATACGCAGTATTTT.

This sequence joins TRBV6-2 or TRBV6-3 and TRBJ1-5, with D tentatively TRBD1 (6 bases). V was shortened by 6 bases and J by 7 bases, with 25 bases between the two germline ends. The CDR3 has 17 residues. Germline V gene sequence: CDR1 MNHEY, CDR2 SVGEGT. This chain's CDR3 is CASSFDLHGTNGQPQHF. The DNA for the CDR3 is TGTGCCAGCAGCTTTGATCTCCACGGGACAAATGGCCAGCCCCAGCATTTT.

The rearrangement links TRBV3-1 (or the pseudogene TRBV3-2) to TRBJ1-3, with TRBD1 matching over 7 bases. The CDR3 is 18 amino acids. Germline V gives CDR1 LGHDT, CDR2 YNNKEL (reference sequence). V dropped 5 bases and J dropped 1; count of bases not matched to a gene: 14. CDR3 region: CASSARTPGGRSGNTIYF. The CDR3 DNA sequence: TGTGCCAGCAGCGCTAGGACCCCAGGGGGGAGGTCTGGAAACACCATATATTTT.

This rearrangement joins TRBV27 to TRBJ2-2; perhaps TRBD2 as D (5 bases). The V and J ends lost 5 bases and 3 bases respectively, with 16 bases between them. Germline CDR1 reads MNHEY; CDR2 reads SMNVEV (reference sequence). CDR3 length equals 16 residues. In nucleotides, the CDR3 is TGTGCCAGCAGTCCATGGGCTGCCGGGGACACCGGGGAGCTGTTTTTT. This encodes CASSPWAAGDTGELFF.

This chain connects TRBV4-3 to TRBJ1-1; D may be TRBD1 (5 bases). V was trimmed by 4 bases and J by 1 base, leaving 13 bases between them. CDR3 length: 15 residues. The germline gives CDR1 LGHNA, CDR2 YSLEER. The CDR3 is CASSRGGVSNTEAFF. CDR3 sequence (DNA): TGCGCCAGCAGCCGGGGGGGAGTGTCGAACACTGAAGCTTTCTTT.

This clone has a handful of counts. V usage is TRBV5-1 and J usage is TRBJ1-6; perhaps TRBD1 as D (5 bases). The CDR3 has 13 amino acids. The germline V gene has CDR1 SGHRS and CDR2 YFSETQ. Trimming stripped 5 bases from V and 8 bases from J, with 11 bases between. Here the CDR3 reads CASRPDIYSPLHF. For the CDR3, the DNA is TGCGCCAGCAGGCCGGACATTTATTCACCCCTCCACTTT.

CDR3 amino acids: CATSDWRPGEETQYF. In DNA, the CDR3 is TGTGCCACCAGTGATTGGCGGCCAGGGGAAGAGACCCAGTACTTC. The chain uses TRBV24-1 and TRBJ2-5; a weak D match, TRBD1 (6 bases). The germline gives CDR1 KGHDR, CDR2 SFDVKD. V was pared by 2 bases and J by 3 bases, with 12 bases between. The CDR3 covers 15 residues.

Points on this clone: This sample includes further DNA sequences coding for the same CDR3. The DNA for the CDR3 is TGTGCCAGCAGCTTAGCGCGGGTGGGAGGATCTGGGGCCAACGTCCTGACTTTC. This translates into CASSLARVGGSGANVLTF. V and J are TRBV7-2 and TRBJ2-6, with D possibly being TRBD2 (6 bases). From germline, CDR1 is SGHTA and CDR2 FQGNSA. The CDR3 sequence is 18 residues long. Deletions cut 0 bases from V and 1 base from J, with 13 bases between.

The J gene is TRBJ2-3, the V gene TRBV7-9, with D possibly TRBD1 on 5 matching bases. The CDR3 has 17 residues. Germline CDR1 is SEHNR and CDR2 is FQNEAQ (reference sequence). V lost 6 bases to trimming and J lost 0 bases, with 19 bases between them. CDR3 nucleotides: TGTGCCAGCAGTTTGGGGCCCATCGGCGCTAGCACAGATACGCAGTATTTT. Protein product: CASSLGPIGASTDTQYF.

This clone has just one count. The V gene is TRBV4-1, the J gene TRBJ1-1; D gene ambiguous. Germline CDR1 and CDR2: MGHRA and YSYEKL. V was cut by 0 bases and J by 0 bases, with 8 bases left in between. The CDR3 sequence is 15 residues long. DNA of the CDR3: TGCGCCAGCAGCCAAGACGAGGGAGTGAACACTGAAGCTTTCTTT. This encodes CASSQDEGVNTEAFF.

The genes are TRBV10-3 and TRBJ2-2; perhaps TRBD2 as D (6 bases). V lost 0 bases to trimming and J lost 4 bases, with 12 bases between them. Germline CDR1 ENHRY, CDR2 SYGVKD. CDR3 length: 16 residues. The CDR3 DNA is TGTGCCATCAGTGAGTCCGGGGGAGTAGGCACCGGGGAGCTGTTTTTT. Encoded protein: CAISESGGVGTGELFF.

The genes are TRBV7-2 and TRBJ2-1; possible D gene TRBD2, 5 bases. V was pared by 0 bases and J by 3 bases, with 9 bases between. Germline CDR1 and CDR2: SGHTA and FQGNSA. The length of the CDR3 is 15 residues. CDR3 nucleotide sequence: TGTGCCAGCAGCTTAGCCCGGGAATTCTACAATGAGCAGTTCTTC. Encoded protein: CASSLAREFYNEQFF. The complete variable domain, with remaining parts taken from reference TRBV7-2 and TRBJ2-1, reads GAGVSQSPSNKVTEKGKDVELRCDPISGHTALYWYRQSLGQGLEFLIYFQGNSAPDKSGLPSDRFSAERTGGSVSTLTIQRTQQEDSAVYLCASSLAREFYNEQFFGPGTRLTVL.

The chain is built from TRBV19 and TRBJ2-5; 8 bases map to TRBD1. The trim removed 7 bases at V and 1 base at J, leaving 5 bases unmatched. The CDR3 length is 14 residues. Germline V gene data show CDR1 as LNHDA and CDR2 as SQIVND (reference sequence). The CDR3 loop is CASMAGTGQETQYF. The CDR3 DNA reads TGTGCCAGTATGGCGGGGACAGGCCAAGAGACCCAGTACTTC.

The DNA of the CDR3 is TGTGCCAGCAGCTTCGCCGCGGGGTTAACTACTGAAGCTTTCTTT. Its protein is CASSFAAGLTTEAFF. The chain combines TRBV7-2 with TRBJ1-1, with D hard to call. In germline, CDR1 is SGHTA, CDR2 FQGNSA. The CDR3 loop spans 15 amino acids. V was clipped by 3 bases and J by 5 bases, with 16 bases between them.

The chain couples TRBV7-2 to TRBJ1-1; 8 bases are shared with TRBD1. Germline trimming cut 7 bases from V and 4 bases from J; bases unmatched to any gene: 8. CDR1 SGHTA and CDR2 FQGNSA come from the germline V gene. The CDR3 length is 14 residues. The CDR3 sequence: CASTPTGVSTEAFF. The CDR3 nucleotides are TGTGCCAGCACCCCGACAGGGGTTAGCACTGAAGCTTTCTTT.

The CDR3 sequence: CASTSDRALFF. The CDR3 region has the DNA TGTGCCAGCACCTCCGACAGGGCCCTGTTTTTT. The chain employs TRBV7-2 and TRBJ1-4; 7 bases match TRBD1. The CDR3 loop spans 11 amino acids. Germline CDR1 reads SGHTA; CDR2 reads FQGNSA. Trimming removed 7 bases from V and 14 bases from J; junction bases left unmatched: 7.

Only one count was recorded for this clone. This chain connects TRBV6-2 or TRBV6-3 to TRBJ2-3; tentative D call: TRBD2 (6 bases). The V end was cut by 0 bases, the J end by 3 bases, with 13 bases between. The CDR3 covers 16 residues. Germline V gene sequence: CDR1 MNHEY, CDR2 SVGEGT. The CDR3 DNA follows: TGTGCCAGCAGTTACTCGGGTTACGGGGGAACAGATACGCAGTATTTT. Protein product: CASSYSGYGGTDTQYF.

The genes are TRBV5-1 and TRBJ1-1; TRBD1 matches at 7 bases. The CDR3 covers 16 residues. V shed 3 bases, J shed 5 bases, and the junction held 13 bases outside the gene matches. CDR1 is SGHRS, CDR2 YFSETQ, per germline. As DNA, the CDR3 is TGCGCCAGCAGCTCCCTACAGAAGGGGGCCGGAACTGAAGCTTTCTTT. Amino acid sequence: CASSSLQKGAGTEAFF.

This clone was observed many times. The rearrangement joins TRBV7-2 to TRBJ1-6; 7 bases match TRBD1. CDR1 and CDR2 (germline): SGHTA, FQGNSA. The CDR3 totals 14 residues. Trimming cost V 5 bases and J 7 bases; bases outside gene matches: 5. The CDR3 nucleotides are TGTGCCAGCAGCCTCCGGGACAGCAATTCACCCCTCCACTTT. Residues: CASSLRDSNSPLHF.

This clone is a singleton in its sample. The rearrangement uses TRBV9 and TRBJ1-3, with D tentatively TRBD1 (5 bases). Looked up from germline, CDR1 is SGDLS and CDR2 is YYNGEE. This CDR3 is 17 amino acids long. V was cut by 0 bases and J by 3 bases, with 16 bases left in between. The CDR3 coding sequence is TGTGCCAGCAGCGTAGAGTTGGCAGGGATCGGTGGAAACACCATATATTTT. Protein: CASSVELAGIGGNTIYF.

The V gene is TRBV19, the J gene TRBJ2-7; possibly TRBD1 for D (5 bases). Trimming pared 6 bases from V and 5 bases from J, leaving 11 bases between. Per the germline V gene, CDR1 is LNHDA and CDR2 is SQIVND (reference sequence). The CDR3 has 12 amino acids. The CDR3: CASSQGWDEQYF. The DNA of the CDR3 is TGTGCCAGTAGCCAGGGATGGGACGAGCAGTACTTC.

The V gene is TRBV7-6, the J gene TRBJ2-2; D ambiguous. The V and J ends lost 2 bases and 7 bases respectively, with 14 bases between them. This CDR3 comprises 15 residues. Looked up from germline, CDR1 is SGHVS and CDR2 is FNYEAQ. CDR3 amino acids: CASSLQSGRNGELFF. The DNA of the CDR3 is TGTGCCAGCAGCTTACAGTCTGGCCGCAACGGGGAGCTGTTTTTT.